A selection of T cell receptor beta chains follows, all from one sample in a study of shared clonotypes between healthy human individuals. Produced via immunoSEQ multiplex PCR; TCRdb's table is partial and in-frame only. The data show 2 million to 2.5 million clones, around 95% seen once. Source material: naive CD4+ T cells sorted from blood. These receptors were taken from a man younger than 35 in good health. Both conserved end residues are part of each CDR3. The D gene is left open where the match is weak. Expanded clones are given a class, and other clones once, few, many or no size at all.

j_call,cdr3_length,clone_size,d_call,v_call,cdr3_aa,cdr3_nt
TRBJ2-5,16,-,TRBD2,TRBV5-4,CASSLGLAGGSETQYF,TGTGCCAGCAGCTTGGGACTAGCGGGGGGGTCAGAGACCCAGTACTTC
TRBJ2-3,16,-,TRBD2,TRBV5-1,CASSPPNSGSTDTQYF,TGCGCCAGCAGCCCCCCCAATAGCGGGAGCACAGATACGCAGTATTTT
TRBJ1-2,18,-,-,TRBV7-8,CASSLGPGEVDPTYGYTF,TGTGCCAGCAGCTTGGGGCCGGGTGAAGTGGATCCGACGTATGGCTACACCTTC
TRBJ2-2,14,-,-,TRBV6-4,CASSVQANTGELFF,TGTGCCAGCAGTGTTCAGGCGAACACCGGGGAGCTGTTTTTT
TRBJ2-7,15,-,-,TRBV10-3,CAISEIGRNSYEQYF,TGTGCCATCAGTGAGATTGGGCGTAACTCCTACGAGCAGTACTTC
TRBJ1-5,15,-,-,TRBV6-1,CASSHGGPSNQPQHF,TGTGCCAGCAGCCACGGGGGGCCAAGCAATCAGCCCCAGCATTTT
TRBJ2-1,16,-,-,TRBV10-3,CAISESAGAVLNEQFF,TGTGCCATCAGTGAATCCGCAGGGGCCGTTCTCAATGAGCAGTTCTTC
TRBJ2-5,10,-,-,TRBV19,CATRLETQYF,TGTGCCACCCGATTGGAGACCCAGTACTTC
TRBJ1-1,15,once,-,TRBV5-1,CASRTDPSFGTEAFF,TGCGCCAGCAGGACAGACCCCTCTTTTGGTACTGAAGCTTTCTTT
TRBJ2-3,18,-,TRBD2,TRBV4-2,CASSQGTSGRGSTDTQYF,TGTGCCAGCAGCCAGGGGACTAGCGGGAGGGGCAGCACAGATACGCAGTATTTT
TRBJ2-3,14,-,TRBD2,TRBV6-1,CASSLGLAGGRQYF,TGTGCCAGCAGTTTGGGACTAGCGGGAGGGAGGCAGTATTTT
TRBJ2-7,18,-,-,TRBV10-3,CAISESLIGQLSSYEQYF,TGTGCCATCAGTGAGTCGCTCATTGGGCAGCTAAGCTCCTACGAGCAGTACTTC
TRBJ2-7,16,-,TRBD2,TRBV5-1,CASSLVASGESYEQYF,TGCGCCAGCAGCTTGGTGGCTAGCGGTGAATCCTACGAGCAGTACTTC
TRBJ2-5,14,-,TRBD2,TRBV30,CAWSGLASQETQYF,TGTGCCTGGAGCGGACTAGCAAGCCAAGAGACCCAGTACTTC
TRBJ2-1,18,-,-,TRBV4-1,CASSRMIGAPQSYNEQFF,TGCGCCAGCAGCCGGATGATTGGGGCTCCCCAATCCTACAATGAGCAGTTCTTC
TRBJ1-6,15,-,TRBD1,TRBV6-6,CASSSGQGGVSPLHF,TGTGCCAGCAGTTCCGGACAGGGGGGGGTTTCACCCCTCCACTTT
TRBJ1-4,13,once,-,TRBV27,CASSLFGKGKLFF,TGTGCCAGCAGTTTATTCGGGAAGGGAAAACTGTTTTTT
TRBJ1-6,19,-,-,TRBV7-9,CASSLGTLGPESPNSPLHF,TGTGCCAGCAGCTTAGGGACCCTTGGACCGGAGAGCCCAAATTCACCCCTCCACTTT
TRBJ2-5,14,-,-,TRBV7-9,CASSRGSRQQTQYF,TGTGCCAGCAGCCGGGGGAGCCGCCAGCAGACCCAGTACTTC
TRBJ1-1,16,once,TRBD1,TRBV15,CATSRLTGARGTEAFF,TGTGCCACCAGCAGACTGACAGGGGCTAGAGGGACTGAAGCTTTCTTT
TRBJ2-7,15,-,TRBD1,TRBV7-2,CASSPRQGVTYEQYF,TGTGCCAGCAGCCCAAGACAGGGTGTGACCTACGAGCAGTACTTC
TRBJ2-1,16,-,TRBD2,TRBV11-2,CASSLAGGRAYNEQFF,TGTGCCAGCAGCTTAGCGGGCGGGAGGGCCTATAATGAGCAGTTCTTC
TRBJ2-1,16,-,-,TRBV11-2,CASSPPGGDSYNEQFF,TGTGCCAGCAGCCCACCCGGCGGGGACAGTTACAATGAGCAGTTCTTC
TRBJ2-7,15,-,TRBD2,TRBV6-5,CASSPRLAGGHEQYF,TGTGCCAGCAGTCCAAGACTAGCGGGAGGGCACGAGCAGTACTTC
TRBJ2-3,15,-,-,TRBV18,CASSPGTTSTDTQYF,TGTGCCAGCTCACCAGGGACCACTAGCACAGATACGCAGTATTTT
TRBJ2-7,17,-,TRBD1,TRBV18,CASSLNLLSTGPSEQYF,TGTGCCAGCTCACTTAACCTGCTTTCGACAGGGCCAAGCGAGCAGTACTTC
TRBJ2-2,14,-,-,TRBV30,CAWRVRVSGGELFF,TGTGCCTGGAGGGTTCGAGTTTCGGGCGGGGAGCTGTTTTTT
TRBJ1-1,16,-,-,TRBV28,CASSPHVGNSRTEAFF,TGTGCCAGCAGTCCACACGTCGGCAACTCTCGGACTGAAGCTTTCTTT
TRBJ2-3,15,-,-,TRBV28,CASSLPILGTDTQYF,TGTGCCAGCAGTTTACCCATTTTGGGCACAGATACGCAGTATTTT
TRBJ2-3,15,-,-,TRBV5-1,CASSLLGVSTDTQYF,TGCGCCAGCAGCTTGCTGGGGGTTAGCACAGATACGCAGTATTTT
TRBJ2-7,11,-,-,TRBV2,CASSVGDEQYF,TGTGCCAGCAGTGTCGGGGACGAGCAGTACTTC
TRBJ1-4,17,-,TRBD1,TRBV2,CASSAGTGWSRHEKLFF,TGTGCCAGCAGTGCCGGGACAGGGTGGTCAAGACATGAAAAACTGTTTTTT
TRBJ1-6,15,-,TRBD1,TRBV9,CASSATGVSYSPLHF,TGTGCCAGCAGCGCGACAGGGGTTTCCTATTCACCCCTCCACTTT
TRBJ2-5,14,once,TRBD1,TRBV18,CASSRPGQPETQYF,TGTGCCAGCTCACGACCGGGACAGCCAGAGACCCAGTACTTC
TRBJ2-7,15,-,TRBD2,TRBV7-6,CASSFRSGESVEQYF,TGTGCCAGCAGCTTCAGGAGCGGGGAGTCCGTCGAGCAGTACTTC
TRBJ1-2,14,-,TRBD1,TRBV28,CASSFRDRGRVGTF,TGTGCCAGCAGTTTCCGGGACAGGGGGCGGGTAGGCACCTTC
TRBJ2-5,16,-,TRBD2,TRBV19,CASSIRASGGQETQYF,TGTGCCAGTAGTATAAGGGCTAGCGGGGGACAAGAGACCCAGTACTTC